Below are 27 T cell receptor beta chains sequenced from a single sample in a study of Ad26.COV2.S vaccination and SARS-CoV-2 variants (dated by TCRdb to about 2021). In light of the paper, this sample's treatment or condition label describes: roughly 20 received Ad26.COV2.S at low or high dose, single or two shots; about 5 received placebo; per-sample allocation not given. Repertoires of vaccine and placebo recipients were sequenced from samples taken on day 63 after the first injection. Libraries were prepared through the immunoSEQ multiplex PCR assay. TCRdb limited this immuneACCESS table to in-frame rearrangements with V and J called. A share of clones is missing; checked studies link under half to unresolved V genes, and the rest is unexplained. Here the sample has approximately 460,000 clones; about 88% occur a single time. Jointly, the top ten make up 1.5% to 2% of the sample. The material was peripheral blood, obtained in a trial of Ad26.COV2.S vaccine versus placebo. The receptors were gathered from a person between 18 and 59 years old who received the Ad26.COV2.S COVID-19 vaccine or a placebo.

The chain carries TRBV27 and TRBJ1-5, with D tentatively TRBD1 (6 bases). With 8 bases removed from V and 2 bases from J, the gap between germline ends came to 13 bases. From germline, CDR1 is MNHEY and CDR2 SMNVEV (reference sequence). The CDR3 has 14 amino acids. CDR3 region: CASGYRDGNQPQHF. CDR3 coding DNA: TGTGCCAGCGGATACAGGGATGGCAATCAGCCCCAGCATTTT.

This clone occurred many times. The chain links TRBV7-9 to TRBJ1-4, with a tentative D call TRBD1 (6 bases). The CDR3 has 16 amino acids. Germline V gene sequence: CDR1 SEHNR, CDR2 FQNEAQ (reference sequence). V gave up 5 bases and J gave up 5 bases, with 18 bases separating them. The CDR3 is CASSPSGGGKNEKLFF. As DNA, the CDR3 is TGTGCCAGCAGCCCATCCGGAGGGGGAAAAAATGAAAAACTGTTTTTT.

V is TRBV6-5 and J is TRBJ2-1; TRBD2 agrees at 8 bases. The germline V gene encodes CDR1 MNHEY and CDR2 SVGAGI. V lost 6 bases and J lost 2; bases outside the gene matches: 3. The CDR3 is 14 residues long. CDR3 in amino acids: CASRVAGTYNEQFF. CDR3 in DNA: TGTGCCAGCAGGGTAGCGGGAACCTACAATGAGCAGTTCTTC.

The chain has TRBV6-5 and TRBJ1-2; D is perhaps TRBD1 (6 bases). Germline CDR1 MNHEY, CDR2 SVGAGI. V lost 2 bases and J lost 8, with 21 bases in between. CDR3 length equals 16 residues. The CDR3 sequence is CASSYSPTGIMQGYTF. Written as DNA, the CDR3 is TGTGCCAGCAGTTACAGCCCGACAGGCATTATGCAGGGCTACACCTTC.

Concerning this clone itself: Germline and junction disagree at one end, which may indicate a read error. CDR3 sequence (DNA): TGTGCTAGCAGCTTAGCGGGGGCGGCGAAAGAGACCCAGTACTTC. It encodes CASSLAGAAKETQYF. The genes are TRBV7-7 and TRBJ2-5, with 9 positions matching TRBD2. CDR3 length equals 15 residues. Germline CDR1 SSHAT, CDR2 FNYEAQ (reference sequence).

This clone has just one count. The gene calls are TRBV3-1 (or the pseudogene TRBV3-2) and TRBJ2-7; 9 bases map to TRBD2. The CDR3 spans 15 residues. In germline, CDR1 is LGHDT, CDR2 YNNKEL (reference sequence). With 1 base clipped from V and 2 bases from J, the junction kept 3 bases outside the gene matches. The CDR3 DNA sequence: TGTGCCAGCAGCCAAGTTCTAGCGGGAACCTACGAGCAGTACTTC. This gives the protein CASSQVLAGTYEQYF.

This chain links TRBV5-1 with TRBJ2-6; 8 bases map to TRBD1. J gave up 1 base and V 4 bases, and 7 bases lay outside the gene matches. This CDR3 comprises 17 residues. Germline V gene lookup returns CDR1 SGHRS and CDR2 YFSETQ. The CDR3 sequence: CASSPDRGRSGANVLTF. The DNA of the CDR3 is TGCGCCAGCAGCCCCGACAGGGGCCGGTCTGGGGCCAACGTCCTGACTTTC.

The rearrangement joins TRBV7-2 to TRBJ1-5; 7 nucleotides line up with TRBD1. V lost 1 base to trimming and J lost 4 bases; unmatched junction nucleotides: 4. Per the germline V gene, CDR1 is SGHTA and CDR2 is FQGNSA. The CDR3 has 15 residues. The DNA for the CDR3 is TGTGCCAGCAGCTTAGTAGGGGGCGGGAATCAGCCCCAGCATTTT. This codes for CASSLVGGGNQPQHF.

This clone occurred a few times. V gene TRBV10-3 combines with J gene TRBJ1-2; no reliable D call. V lost 2 bases, J lost 4 bases, and 14 bases lay in between. Germline V lookup: CDR1 ENHRY, CDR2 SYGVKD. There are 15 residues in the CDR3. Here the CDR3 reads CAISETVGVSYGYTF. The CDR3 region has the DNA TGTGCCATCAGTGAGACAGTCGGGGTCTCCTATGGCTACACCTTC.

V gene TRBV5-4 combines with J gene TRBJ2-7; 8 bases fit TRBD2. In germline, CDR1 is SGHNT, CDR2 YYREEE (reference sequence). CDR3 length: 16 residues. J was trimmed by 7 bases and V by 2 bases; bases with no gene match: 14. In DNA, the CDR3 is TGTGCCAGCAGCTTACAGGCGGGGGGCCGGTCTCCGGAGCAGTACTTC. Amino acid sequence: CASSLQAGGRSPEQYF.

The chain uses TRBV13 and TRBJ1-2; D may be TRBD1 (6 bases). V dropped 5 bases and J dropped 5 bases, with 15 bases sitting between them. The CDR3 is 14 amino acids. Germline CDR1 PRHDT, CDR2 FYEKMQ (reference sequence). CDR3 nucleotides: TGTGCCAGCAGCCCTACAGGGTATCAGTATGGCTACACCTTC. Protein sequence: CASSPTGYQYGYTF. The full variable domain, in which reference TRBV13 and TRBJ1-2 provide the parts outside the CDR3, is AAGVIQSPRHLIKEKRETATLKCYPIPRHDTVYWYQQGPGQDPQFLISFYEKMQSDKGSIPDRFSAQQFSDYHSELNMSSLELGDSALYFCASSPTGYQYGYTFGSGTRLTVV.

The chain has TRBV28 and TRBJ2-7; 8 bases agree with TRBD1. CDR3 length: 14 amino acids. Germline loops: CDR1 MDHEN, CDR2 SYDVKM. With V trimmed by 5 bases and J by 2 bases, 5 bases remained unmatched. Here the CDR3 reads CASSPRTGPYEQYF. In nucleotides, the CDR3 is TGTGCCAGCAGTCCAAGGACAGGGCCCTACGAGCAGTACTTC.

V gene TRBV7-9 combines with J gene TRBJ1-1; 7 nucleotides align to TRBD1. The J segment lost 6 bases and the V segment lost 4 bases, leaving 8 bases of the junction unmatched. Germline CDR1 and CDR2: SEHNR and FQNEAQ (reference sequence). The CDR3 is 14 amino acids. The CDR3 DNA reads as TGTGCCAGCAGCTATATTGAGACAGGGCCTGAAGCTTTCTTT. Translating gives CASSYIETGPEAFF.

The rearrangement joins TRBV9 to TRBJ1-1; D is possibly TRBD1 (5 bases). CDR1 is SGDLS and CDR2 is YYNGEE in the germline V gene. V was pared by 0 bases and J by 4 bases, with 7 bases between. This CDR3 is 13 amino acids long. CDR3 sequence (DNA): TGTGCCAGCAGCGTAGCACAGGTCACTGAAGCTTTCTTT. Its translation: CASSVAQVTEAFF.

The V call is TRBV24-1, the J call TRBJ2-3; 11 bases fit TRBD1. J was trimmed by 5 bases and V by 5 bases; bases with no gene match: 5. This CDR3 is 15 amino acids long. Germline V gene sequence: CDR1 KGHDR, CDR2 SFDVKD. CDR3 nucleotide sequence: TGTGCCACCAGTGCCCCGGGACAGGGGGGAGATACGCAGTATTTT. This encodes CATSAPGQGGDTQYF.

This chain connects TRBV5-6 to TRBJ2-3; perhaps D is TRBD1 or TRBD2 (5 bases each). In germline, CDR1 is SGHDT, CDR2 YYEEEE. The V and J ends lost 1 base and 4 bases respectively, with 13 bases between them. This CDR3 is 15 amino acids long. CDR3 DNA sequence: TGTGCCAGCAGCTTGCTTCTAGCAGGGTCAGATACGCAGTATTTT. Translated, it gives CASSLLLAGSDTQYF. Full variable domain (rest looked up from reference TRBV5-6 and TRBJ2-3): DAGVTQSPTHLIKTRGQQVTLRCSPKSGHDTVSWYQQALGQGPQFIFQYYEEEERQRGNFPDRFSGHQFPNYSSELNVNALLLGDSALYLCASSLLLAGSDTQYFGPGTRLTVL.

The CDR3 nucleotides read TGTGCCATCAGTGCTAGCGGAGACTACAATGAGCAGTTCTTC. It translates to CAISASGDYNEQFF. The chain links TRBV10-3 to TRBJ2-1; 7 nucleotides agree with TRBD2. Per the germline V gene, CDR1 is ENHRY and CDR2 is SYGVKD. Trimming removed 4 bases from V and 3 bases from J; junction bases left unmatched: 3. This CDR3 has 14 amino acids.

The chain combines TRBV27 with TRBJ1-1, with a weak D call TRBD1 (6 bases). CDR3 length: 12 amino acids. Per the germline V gene, CDR1 is MNHEY and CDR2 is SMNVEV (reference sequence). V lost 5 bases and J lost 6, with 10 bases in between. The CDR3 region has the DNA TGTGCCAGCAGTCTAACAGGGTCTGAAGCTTTCTTT. Protein sequence: CASSLTGSEAFF.

CDR3 region: CASSSGSTANSPLHF. CDR3 sequence (DNA): TGTGCCAGCTCGTCGGGGTCCACAGCTAATTCACCCCTCCACTTT. The chain joins TRBV18 to TRBJ1-6; D unclear. The CDR3 runs 15 residues. Trimming pared 6 bases from V and 6 bases from J, leaving 15 bases between. Germline-derived CDR1 and CDR2 are KGHSH and LQKENI.

With regard to this clone: At one end the junction does not follow the germline gene, possibly because of a read error. J is TRBJ1-2 and V is TRBV19; no clear D gene. Germline CDR1 LNHDA, CDR2 SQIVND (reference sequence). The CDR3 sequence is 14 residues long. As DNA, the CDR3 is TGTGCCAGTAGTATGTTCCCGTCGAACTATGACTACACCTTC. It specifies CASSMFPSNYDYTF.

The CDR3 DNA reads as TGTGCCAGCAGCTTGGGACAGGGGCTAAAACTGTTTTTT. This gives the protein CASSLGQGLKLFF. The chain carries TRBV7-9 and TRBJ1-4, with 10 bases lining up with TRBD1. CDR1 SEHNR and CDR2 FQNEAQ come from the germline V gene (reference sequence). There are 13 residues in the CDR3. Trimming cost V 3 bases and J 10 bases; bases outside gene matches: 2.

The V and J genes are TRBV5-4 and TRBJ2-1, with D perhaps given as TRBD1 or TRBD2 (5 bases each). With 2 bases removed from V and 4 bases from J, the gap between germline ends came to 13 bases. The CDR3 extends over 15 amino acids. Germline V gene data show CDR1 as SGHNT and CDR2 as YYREEE (reference sequence). DNA for the CDR3: TGTGCCAGCAGCTTTGGGGGAGCTAGGTACAATGAGCAGTTCTTC. This codes for CASSFGGARYNEQFF.

On this clone: Other nucleotide sequences from this sample produce the same CDR3. The chain links TRBV28 to TRBJ2-6; D gene unclear. Germline V gene sequence: CDR1 MDHEN, CDR2 SYDVKM. The CDR3 extends over 15 amino acids. Trimming pared 3 bases from V and 0 bases from J, leaving 6 bases between. The DNA of the CDR3 is TGTGCCAGCAGTTTGTTGGGCTCTGGGGCCAACGTCCTGACTTTC. Translated: CASSLLGSGANVLTF.

The chain links TRBV6-5 to TRBJ1-4; 7 nucleotides match TRBD1. The CDR3 runs 14 residues. Germline V gives CDR1 MNHEY, CDR2 SVGAGI. Trimming took 8 bases from V and 4 from J; bases not matched to a gene: 7. The CDR3 sequence is CASGPGQINEKLFF. Written as DNA, the CDR3 is TGTGCCAGCGGCCCGGGACAGATTAATGAAAAACTGTTTTTT.

The chain has TRBV27 and TRBJ1-6, with unresolved D. Germline V gives CDR1 MNHEY, CDR2 SMNVEV (reference sequence). V lost 2 bases and J 7 bases, leaving 12 bases between the germline ends. The CDR3 is 15 residues long. The CDR3 bases are TGTGCCAGCAGTTTACAAGTAGGGAGGAATTCACCCCTCCACTTT. Translation: CASSLQVGRNSPLHF.

J is TRBJ2-7 and V is TRBV7-9; 8 bases are shared with TRBD1. J gave up 4 bases and V 5 bases, and 7 bases lay outside the gene matches. CDR1 and CDR2 from the germline V gene are SEHNR and FQNEAQ (reference sequence). The CDR3 has 14 amino acids. As DNA, the CDR3 is TGTGCCAGCAGCCCTGGACAGGGTACGTACGAGCAGTACTTC. Translation: CASSPGQGTYEQYF.

This chain connects TRBV6-2 or TRBV6-3 to TRBJ1-1; 9 bases align to TRBD1. The junction had 8 bases not matched to a gene; V was cut back by 5 bases and J by 1 base. The CDR3 contains 16 residues. Germline assignment: CDR1 MNHEY and CDR2 SVGEGT. CDR3 nucleotide sequence: TGTGCCAGCAGTCGACACAGGGGGCGAGGGAACACTGAAGCTTTCTTT. Its translation is CASSRHRGRGNTEAFF.